This paragraph covers one T cell receptor beta chain sequence. Trimming removed 0 bases from V and 3 bases from J; junction bases left unmatched: 3. Per germline, CDR1 ENHRY and CDR2 SYGVKD. The CDR3 extends over 16 amino acids. Produced via immunoSEQ multiplex PCR; TCRdb's table is partial and in-frame only. In the table there are about 320,000 clones, over 70% of which are singletons. Ages ranged from roughly 18 to 95 years, with residence in about two dozen US areas. Participant reports of clinical history set cohort assignment. Recovered participants had two consecutive negative NP/OP PCR tests, healthcare professional clearance, or symptom resolution. This specimen belongs to a study of blood T cell repertoires in COVID-19. For the study at large: PBMCs, B-cell-depleted T cells, or T cells were the source of the cDNA or gDNA that made up the material.

This receptor was identified in a man aged 30 to 39 who had recovered from COVID-19. Sequences were obtained from PBMCs or T cells enriched from blood (not recorded which). The chain combines TRBV10-3 with TRBJ2-1; 9 positions match TRBD1. The CDR3 DNA sequence: TGTGCCATCAGTGAGTCTGACAGGGGGAACTACAATGAGCAGTTCTTC. Translation: CAISESDRGNYNEQFF.